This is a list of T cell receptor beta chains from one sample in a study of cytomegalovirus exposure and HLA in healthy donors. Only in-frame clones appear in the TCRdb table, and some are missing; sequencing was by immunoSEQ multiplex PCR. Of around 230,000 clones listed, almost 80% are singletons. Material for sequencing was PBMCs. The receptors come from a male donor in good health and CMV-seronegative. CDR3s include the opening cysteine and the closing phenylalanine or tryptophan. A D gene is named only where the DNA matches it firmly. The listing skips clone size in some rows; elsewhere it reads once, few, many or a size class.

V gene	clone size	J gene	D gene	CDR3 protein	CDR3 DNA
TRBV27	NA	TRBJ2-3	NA	CASSPTSTDTQYF	TGTGCCAGCAGTCCAACTAGCACAGATACGCAGTATTTT
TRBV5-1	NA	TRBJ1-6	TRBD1	CASSEGQENSPLHF	TGCGCCAGCAGCGAGGGACAGGAAAATTCACCCCTCCACTTT
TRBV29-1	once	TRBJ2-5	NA	CSVYAVEETQYF	TGCAGCGTTTATGCAGTTGAAGAGACTCAGTACTTC
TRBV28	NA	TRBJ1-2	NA	CASSFGGTYGYTF	TGTGCCAGCAGTTTTGGGGGCACCTATGGCTACACCTTC
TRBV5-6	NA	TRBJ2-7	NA	CASSLVVDPYEQYF	TGTGCCAGCAGCTTGGTAGTCGATCCCTACGAGCAGTACTTC
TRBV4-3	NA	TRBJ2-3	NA	CASSQVRGDTQYF	TGCGCCAGCAGCCAAGTTCGCGGAGATACGCAGTATTTT
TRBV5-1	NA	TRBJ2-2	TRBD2	CASSTGLAGPGELFF	TGCGCCAGCAGCACCGGACTAGCGGGGCCCGGGGAGCTGTTTTTT
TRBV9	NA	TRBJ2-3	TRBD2	CASSVVGSGSDTQYF	TGTGCCAGCAGCGTAGTAGGTAGCGGGTCAGATACGCAGTATTTT
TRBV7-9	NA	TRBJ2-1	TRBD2	CASISGSGGVYNEQFF	TGTGCCAGCATCTCGGGTAGCGGGGGGGTCTACAATGAGCAGTTCTTC
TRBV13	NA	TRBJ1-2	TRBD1	CASSSRRIGQGGDYGYTF	TGTGCCAGCAGCTCGCGGCGAATCGGACAGGGGGGAGACTATGGCTACACCTTC
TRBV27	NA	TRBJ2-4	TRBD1	CASSPLVGQGEAKNIQYF	TGTGCCAGCAGTCCCCTCGTTGGCCAGGGGGAAGCCAAAAACATTCAGTACTTC
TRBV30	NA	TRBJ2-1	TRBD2	CAWSLGGSSYNEQFF	TGTGCCTGGAGTCTGGGCGGGAGCTCCTACAATGAGCAGTTCTTC
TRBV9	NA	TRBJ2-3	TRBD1	CASSERQGSDTQYF	TGTGCCAGCAGCGAAAGACAGGGCTCAGATACGCAGTATTTT
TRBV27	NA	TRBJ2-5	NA	CASIIETQYF	TGTGCCAGCATTATAGAGACCCAGTACTTC
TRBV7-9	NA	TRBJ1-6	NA	CASTLGGTYSPLHF	TGTGCCAGCACCCTAGGCGGGACCTATTCACCCCTCCACTTT
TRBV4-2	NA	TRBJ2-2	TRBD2	CASSPTGGNTGELFF	TGTGCCAGCAGCCCCACGGGGGGGAACACCGGGGAGCTGTTTTTT
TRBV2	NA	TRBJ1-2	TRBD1	CASSSLTGGGGYTF	TGTGCCAGCAGTTCCTTGACAGGGGGCGGCGGCTACACCTTC
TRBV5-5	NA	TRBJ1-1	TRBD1	CASSTGQGATNTEAFF	TGTGCCAGCAGCACCGGACAGGGGGCGACGAACACTGAAGCTTTCTTT
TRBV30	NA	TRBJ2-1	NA	CAWSSWLREGSFEQFF	TGTGCCTGGAGTTCGTGGTTGCGAGAGGGTTCGTTTGAGCAGTTCTTC
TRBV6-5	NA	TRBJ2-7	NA	CASSYSPVSYEQYF	TGTGCCAGCAGTTACTCGCCAGTTTCCTACGAGCAGTACTTC
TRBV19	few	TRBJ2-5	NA	CASSDQGTETQYF	TGTGCCAGTAGTGATCAGGGAACAGAGACCCAGTACTTC
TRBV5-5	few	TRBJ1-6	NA	CASTRVGAPDSPLHF	TGTGCCAGCACCCGCGTGGGGGCCCCTGATTCACCCCTCCACTTT
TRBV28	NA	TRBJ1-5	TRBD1	CASSHGQGSNQPQHF	TGTGCCAGCAGCCACGGACAGGGAAGCAATCAGCCCCAGCATTTT
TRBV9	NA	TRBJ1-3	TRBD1	CASSVGRGATGAVWDTIYF	TGTGCCAGCAGCGTAGGGAGAGGGGCGACAGGGGCGGTATGGGACACCATATATTTT
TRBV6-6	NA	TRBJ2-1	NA	CASSWSRGNEQFF	TGTGCCAGCAGTTGGTCGCGGGGCAATGAGCAGTTCTTC
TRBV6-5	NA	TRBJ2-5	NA	CASRHTGNRETQYF	TGTGCCAGCAGACACACAGGGAACCGAGAGACCCAGTACTTC
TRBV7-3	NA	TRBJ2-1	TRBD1	CASTARTGVNEQFF	TGTGCCAGCACCGCAAGGACAGGGGTGAATGAGCAGTTCTTC
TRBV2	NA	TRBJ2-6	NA	CASRRGSGANVLTF	TGTGCCAGCAGACGCGGTTCGGGGGCCAACGTCCTGACTTTC
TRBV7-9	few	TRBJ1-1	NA	CASSLASTGTEAFF	TGTGCCAGCAGCTTAGCCTCGACTGGCACTGAAGCTTTCTTT
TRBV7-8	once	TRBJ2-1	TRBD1	CASSWEMGQPNNEQFF	TGTGCCAGCAGCTGGGAGATGGGACAGCCTAACAATGAGCAGTTCTTC
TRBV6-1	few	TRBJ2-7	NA	CASSVVAEQYF	TGTGCCAGCAGTGTTGTTGCGGAGCAGTACTTC
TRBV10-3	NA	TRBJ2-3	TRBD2	CAIRGGLADTDTQYF	TGTGCCATCAGAGGGGGACTAGCGGACACAGATACGCAGTATTTT
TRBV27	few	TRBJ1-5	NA	CASSTPGKPQHF	TGTGCCAGCAGTACCCCCGGGAAGCCCCAGCATTTT
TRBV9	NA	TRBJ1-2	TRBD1	CASSEGTGLSYTF	TGTGCCAGCAGCGAGGGGACAGGGTTAAGCTACACCTTC
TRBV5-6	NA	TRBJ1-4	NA	CASSLVQNEKLFF	TGTGCCAGCAGCTTGGTCCAGAATGAAAAACTGTTTTTT
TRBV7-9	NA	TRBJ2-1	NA	CSSSTRGDEQFF	TGTTCCAGCAGCACCAGGGGAGATGAGCAGTTCTTC
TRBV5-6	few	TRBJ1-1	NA	CASSSLYRITEAFF	TGTGCCAGCAGCTCACTCTACAGGATCACTGAAGCTTTCTTT
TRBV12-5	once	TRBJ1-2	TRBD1	CASDGTGTYGYTF	TGTGCTAGTGATGGGACAGGGACCTATGGCTACACCTTC
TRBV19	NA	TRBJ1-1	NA	CASSIAGGSTEAFF	TGTGCCAGTAGTATCGCCGGGGGGTCGACTGAAGCTTTCTTT
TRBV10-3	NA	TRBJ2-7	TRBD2	CAIRETSGSYEQYF	TGTGCCATCAGGGAGACTAGCGGCTCCTACGAGCAGTACTTC
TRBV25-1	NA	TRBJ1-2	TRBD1	CASSERGLYGYTF	TGTGCCAGCAGTGAAAGGGGGCTTTATGGCTACACCTTC
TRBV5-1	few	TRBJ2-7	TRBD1	CASSLTPHGDSPYEQYF	TGCGCCAGCAGCCTGACACCCCACGGGGACAGCCCCTACGAGCAGTACTTC
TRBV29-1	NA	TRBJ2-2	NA	CSGGQVNTGELFF	TGCAGCGGGGGGCAGGTGAACACCGGGGAGCTGTTTTTT
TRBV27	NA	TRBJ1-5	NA	CASSFGGQPQHF	TGTGCCAGCAGTTTCGGAGGTCAGCCCCAGCATTTT
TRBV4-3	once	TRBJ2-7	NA	CASSQLQGAAYEQYF	TGCGCCAGCAGCCAGCTGCAAGGGGCGGCGTACGAGCAGTACTTC